This TCR beta chain was sequenced in a study of blood T cells in healthy people across ages. General study points: What prevented conclusive comparison of naive and antigen-experienced cells was that PBMCs were unsorted. Strong correlation was found linking TCR beta diversity to naive T cell percentage.

The V and J ends lost 3 bases and 2 bases respectively, with 7 bases between them. This CDR3 contains 12 residues. Germline assignment: CDR1 DFQATT and CDR2 SNEGSKA (reference sequence). Details on this clonotype: Its target is not known.

The authors ran a second PCR of roughly 7 to 11 cycles using a sample-barcoded 5' primer and a J-beta primer mix. Each cDNA molecule, via a template-switch adaptor with 12 random nucleotides, was tagged. TCRdb re-analysed the 5' RACE reads in MiXCR, keeping a single row per CDR3 protein. The sample carries hundreds of thousands of distinct CDR3 sequences, under 65% recorded once. The chain combines TRBV20-1 with TRBJ2-5; the D is unclear. The sequenced material came from blood. The sequence came from a man between 60 and 70 years old in good health. This CDR3 is CSASIQQETQYF. In DNA, the CDR3 is TGCAGTGCTAGTATTCAACAAGAGACCCAGTACTTC.